Presented here are 2 T cell receptor beta chains from one specimen sequenced in a study of Tregs in tolerant kidney transplant recipients. Using immunoSEQ multiplex PCR, the repertoire was profiled, and TCRdb retains in-frame clones only, with some absent. The sample holds 100,000 to 130,000 clones, 90% seen once. The starting material was CD4+ T cells from blood, obtained before the transplant. These receptors were taken from a human donor who received a combined kidney and bone marrow transplant.

The gene calls are TRBV10-1 and TRBJ1-2, with D tentatively TRBD1 (6 bases). The CDR3 sequence is 13 residues long. V was shortened by 6 bases and J by 0 bases, with 8 bases between the two germline ends. The germline gives CDR1 WNHNN, CDR2 SYGVQD (reference sequence). DNA of the CDR3: TGCGCCAGCAGAAGACAGGCTAACTATGGCTACACCTTC. Translating gives CASRRQANYGYTF.

V is TRBV11-2 and J is TRBJ2-7; TRBD1 aligns across 7 bases. The CDR3 runs 16 residues. V dropped 0 bases and J dropped 2; count of bases not matched to a gene: 7. The germline gives CDR1 SGHAT, CDR2 FQNNGV. The CDR3 here is CASSLEGGRGTYEQYF. In nucleotides, the CDR3 is TGTGCCAGCAGCTTAGAAGGTGGCAGGGGGACCTACGAGCAGTACTTC.